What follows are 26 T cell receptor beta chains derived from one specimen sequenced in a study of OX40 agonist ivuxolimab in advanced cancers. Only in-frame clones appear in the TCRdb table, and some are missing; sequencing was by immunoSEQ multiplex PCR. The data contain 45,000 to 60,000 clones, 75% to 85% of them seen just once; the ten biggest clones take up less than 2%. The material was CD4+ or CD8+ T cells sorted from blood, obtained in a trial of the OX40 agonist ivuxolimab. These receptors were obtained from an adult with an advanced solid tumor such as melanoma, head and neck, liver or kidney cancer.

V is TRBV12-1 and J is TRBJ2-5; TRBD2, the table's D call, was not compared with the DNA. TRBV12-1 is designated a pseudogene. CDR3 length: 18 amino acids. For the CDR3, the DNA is TGTGCCAGCAGCGGACGGACTAGCGGGGGGGAAGGAAAAGAGACCCAGTACTTC. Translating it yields CASSGRTSGGEGKETQYF.

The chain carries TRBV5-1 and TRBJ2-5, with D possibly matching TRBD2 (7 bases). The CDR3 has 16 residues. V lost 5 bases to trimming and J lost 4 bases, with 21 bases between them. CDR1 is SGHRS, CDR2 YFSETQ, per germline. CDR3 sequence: CASSFLTGGQGETQYF. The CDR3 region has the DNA TGCGCCAGCAGTTTTCTAACCGGGGGGCAGGGAGAGACCCAGTACTTC.

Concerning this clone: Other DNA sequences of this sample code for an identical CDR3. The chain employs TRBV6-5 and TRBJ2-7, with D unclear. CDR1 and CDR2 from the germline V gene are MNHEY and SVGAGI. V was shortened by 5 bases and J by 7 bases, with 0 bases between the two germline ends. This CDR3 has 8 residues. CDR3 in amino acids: CASSEQYF. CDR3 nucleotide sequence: TGTGCCAGCAGTGAGCAGTACTTC.

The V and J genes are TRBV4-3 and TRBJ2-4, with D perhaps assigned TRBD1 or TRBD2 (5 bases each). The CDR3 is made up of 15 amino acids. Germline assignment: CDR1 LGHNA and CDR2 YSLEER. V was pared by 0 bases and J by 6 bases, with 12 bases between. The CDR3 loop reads CASSQDQGRGNIQYF. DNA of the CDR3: TGCGCCAGCAGCCAAGATCAGGGCCGGGGAAACATTCAGTACTTC.

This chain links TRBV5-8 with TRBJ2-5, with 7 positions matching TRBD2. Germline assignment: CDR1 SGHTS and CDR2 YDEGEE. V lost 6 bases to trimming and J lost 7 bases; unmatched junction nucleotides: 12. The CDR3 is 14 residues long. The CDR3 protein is CASTPEGGVGTQYF. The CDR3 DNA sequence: TGTGCCAGCACCCCTGAGGGAGGGGTTGGGACCCAGTACTTC.

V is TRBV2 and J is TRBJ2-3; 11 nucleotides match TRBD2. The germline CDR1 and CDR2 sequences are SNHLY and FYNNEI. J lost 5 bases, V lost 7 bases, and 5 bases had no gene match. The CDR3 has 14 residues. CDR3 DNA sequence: TGTGCCAGCAAGACTAGCGGGGCCATAGATACGCAGTATTTT. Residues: CASKTSGAIDTQYF. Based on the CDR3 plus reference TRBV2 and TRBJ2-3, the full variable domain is EPEVTQTPSHQVTQMGQEVILRCVPISNHLYFYWYRQILGQKVEFLVSFYNNEISEKSEIFDDQFSVERPDGSNFTLKIRSTKLEDSAMYFCASKTSGAIDTQYFGPGTRLTVL.

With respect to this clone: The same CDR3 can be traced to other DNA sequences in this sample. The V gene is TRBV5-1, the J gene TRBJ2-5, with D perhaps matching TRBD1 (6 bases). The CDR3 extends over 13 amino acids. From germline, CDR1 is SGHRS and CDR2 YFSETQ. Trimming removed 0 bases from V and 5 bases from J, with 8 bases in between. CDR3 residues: CASSLEGVETQYF. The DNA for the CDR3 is TGCGCCAGCAGCTTGGAGGGGGTGGAGACCCAGTACTTC.

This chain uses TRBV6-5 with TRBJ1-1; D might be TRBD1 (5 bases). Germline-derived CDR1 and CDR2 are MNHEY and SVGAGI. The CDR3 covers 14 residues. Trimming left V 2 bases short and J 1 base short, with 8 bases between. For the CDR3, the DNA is TGTGCCAGCAGTTACAGGGGTGCGAACACTGAAGCTTTCTTT. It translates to CASSYRGANTEAFF.

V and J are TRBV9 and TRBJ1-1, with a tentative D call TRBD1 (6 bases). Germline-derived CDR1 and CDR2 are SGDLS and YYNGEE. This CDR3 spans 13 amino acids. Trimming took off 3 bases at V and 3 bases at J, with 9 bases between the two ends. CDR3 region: CASSGGQYTEAFF. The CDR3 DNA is TGTGCCAGCAGCGGCGGACAGTACACTGAAGCTTTCTTT.

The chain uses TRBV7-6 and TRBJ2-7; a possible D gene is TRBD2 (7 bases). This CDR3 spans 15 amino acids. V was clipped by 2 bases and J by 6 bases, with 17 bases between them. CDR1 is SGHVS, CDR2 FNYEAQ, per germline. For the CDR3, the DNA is TGTGCCAGCAGCTTAAAGGGAGGGGGGCCCTCCGAGCAGTACTTC. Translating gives CASSLKGGGPSEQYF.

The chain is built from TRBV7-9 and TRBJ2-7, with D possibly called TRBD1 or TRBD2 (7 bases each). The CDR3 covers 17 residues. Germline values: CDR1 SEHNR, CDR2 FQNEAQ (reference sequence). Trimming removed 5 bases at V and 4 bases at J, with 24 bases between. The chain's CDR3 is CASSNLGGRDRLYEQYF. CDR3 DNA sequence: TGTGCCAGCAGCAACTTGGGTGGGAGGGACAGACTTTACGAGCAGTACTTC. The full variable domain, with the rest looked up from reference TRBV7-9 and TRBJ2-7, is DTGVSQNPRHKITKRGQNVTFRCDPISEHNRLYWYRQTLGQGPEFLTYFQNEAQLEKSRLLSDRFSAERPKGSFSTLEIQRTEQGDSAMYLCASSNLGGRDRLYEQYFGPGTRLTVT.

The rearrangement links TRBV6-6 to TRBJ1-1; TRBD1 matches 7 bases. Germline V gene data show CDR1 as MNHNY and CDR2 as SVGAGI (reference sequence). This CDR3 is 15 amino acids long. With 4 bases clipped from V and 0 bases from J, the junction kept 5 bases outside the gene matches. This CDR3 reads CASSSWDSLNTEAFF. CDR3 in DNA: TGTGCCAGCAGTTCCTGGGACAGCCTGAACACTGAAGCTTTCTTT.

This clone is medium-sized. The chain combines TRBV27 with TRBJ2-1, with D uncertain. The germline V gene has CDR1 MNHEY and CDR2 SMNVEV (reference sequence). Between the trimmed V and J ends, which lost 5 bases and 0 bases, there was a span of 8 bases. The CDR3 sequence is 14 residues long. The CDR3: CASSRPSSYNEQFF. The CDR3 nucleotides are TGTGCCAGCAGTCGCCCAAGCTCCTACAATGAGCAGTTCTTC.

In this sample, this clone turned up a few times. The CDR3 reads CASSSGASYNEQFF. The CDR3 region has the DNA TGTGCCAGCAGTAGCGGGGCCTCCTACAATGAGCAGTTCTTC. The chain recombines TRBV2 with TRBJ2-1; the match to TRBD2 covers 7 bases. CDR3 length equals 14 residues. J lost 0 bases, V lost 5 bases, and 1 base had no gene match. CDR1 SNHLY and CDR2 FYNNEI come from the germline V gene.

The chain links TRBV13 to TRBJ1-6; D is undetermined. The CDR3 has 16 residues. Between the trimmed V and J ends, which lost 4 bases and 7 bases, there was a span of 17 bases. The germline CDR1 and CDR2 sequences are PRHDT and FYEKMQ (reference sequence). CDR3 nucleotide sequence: TGTGCCAGCAGCTCCCCAATCCGAACCGCGAATTCACCCCTCCACTTT. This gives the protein CASSSPIRTANSPLHF.

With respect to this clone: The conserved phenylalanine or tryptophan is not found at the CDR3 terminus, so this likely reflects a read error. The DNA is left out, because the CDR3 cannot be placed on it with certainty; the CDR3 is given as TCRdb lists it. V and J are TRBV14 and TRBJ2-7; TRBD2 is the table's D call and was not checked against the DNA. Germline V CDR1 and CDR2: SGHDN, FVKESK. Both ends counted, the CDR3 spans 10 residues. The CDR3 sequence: CASSQERSRG.

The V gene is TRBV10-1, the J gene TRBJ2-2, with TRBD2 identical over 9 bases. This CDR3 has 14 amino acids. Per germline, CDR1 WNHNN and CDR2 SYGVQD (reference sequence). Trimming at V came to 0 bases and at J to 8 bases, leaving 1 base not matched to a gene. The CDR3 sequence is CASSESLAGGELFF. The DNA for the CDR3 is TGCGCCAGCAGTGAGTCGCTAGCGGGAGGGGAGCTGTTTTTT.

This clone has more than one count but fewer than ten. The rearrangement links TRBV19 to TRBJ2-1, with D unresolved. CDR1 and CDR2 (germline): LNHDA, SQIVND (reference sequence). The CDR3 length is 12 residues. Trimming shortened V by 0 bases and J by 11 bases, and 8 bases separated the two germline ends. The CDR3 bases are TGTGCCAGTAGTATAGAGACCTCGAAGCAGTTCTTC. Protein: CASSIETSKQFF.

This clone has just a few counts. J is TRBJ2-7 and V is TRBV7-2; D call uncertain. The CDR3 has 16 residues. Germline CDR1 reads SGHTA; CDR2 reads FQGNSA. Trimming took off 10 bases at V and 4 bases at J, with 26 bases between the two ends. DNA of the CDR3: TGTGCCACCAACGATGAAAAGGGCCGATTAGGGTACGAGCAGTACTTC. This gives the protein CATNDEKGRLGYEQYF.

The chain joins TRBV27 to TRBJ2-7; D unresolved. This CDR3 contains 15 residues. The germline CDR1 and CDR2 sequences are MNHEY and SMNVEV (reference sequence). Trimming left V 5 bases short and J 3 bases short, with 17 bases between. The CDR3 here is CASSNPPGPNYEQYF. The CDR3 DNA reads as TGTGCCAGCAGTAACCCTCCCGGCCCTAACTACGAGCAGTACTTC.

The CDR3, as DNA: TGTGCCAGCAGCTTGGAGGGCGGGAGCTCCTACAATGAGCAGTTCTTC. As protein: CASSLEGGSSYNEQFF. The chain joins TRBV5-4 to TRBJ2-1; 7 nucleotides match TRBD2. V trimming: 0 bases; J trimming: 0 bases; junction bases outside the gene matches: 3. CDR1 is SGHNT and CDR2 is YYREEE in the germline V gene (reference sequence). This CDR3 has 16 amino acids.

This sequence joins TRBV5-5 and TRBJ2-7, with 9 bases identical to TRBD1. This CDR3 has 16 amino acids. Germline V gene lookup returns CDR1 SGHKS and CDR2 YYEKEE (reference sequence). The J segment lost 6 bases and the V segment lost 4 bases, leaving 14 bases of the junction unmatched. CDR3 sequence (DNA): TGTGCCAGCAGCACCTTACCGGGACAGGGCGTCGTCGAGCAGTACTTC. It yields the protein CASSTLPGQGVVEQYF.

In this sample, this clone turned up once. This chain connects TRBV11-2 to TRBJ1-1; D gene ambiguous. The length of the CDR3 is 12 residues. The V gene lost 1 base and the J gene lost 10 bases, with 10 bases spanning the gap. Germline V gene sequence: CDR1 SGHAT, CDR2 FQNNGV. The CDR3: CASSLVVGGAFF. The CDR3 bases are TGTGCCAGCAGCTTAGTGGTAGGAGGAGCTTTCTTT.

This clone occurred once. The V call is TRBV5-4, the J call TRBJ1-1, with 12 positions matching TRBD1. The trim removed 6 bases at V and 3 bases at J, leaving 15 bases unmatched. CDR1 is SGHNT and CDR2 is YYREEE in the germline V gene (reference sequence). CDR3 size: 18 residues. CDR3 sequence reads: CASTPRGTGGLGDTEAFF. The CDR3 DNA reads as TGTGCCAGCACCCCCCGCGGGACAGGGGGCTTGGGGGACACTGAAGCTTTCTTT. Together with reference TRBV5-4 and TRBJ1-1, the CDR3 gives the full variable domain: ETGVTQSPTHLIKTRGQQVTLRCSSQSGHNTVSWYQQALGQGPQFIFQYYREEENGRGNFPPRFSGLQFPNYSSELNVNALELDDSALYLCASTPRGTGGLGDTEAFFGQGTRLTVV.

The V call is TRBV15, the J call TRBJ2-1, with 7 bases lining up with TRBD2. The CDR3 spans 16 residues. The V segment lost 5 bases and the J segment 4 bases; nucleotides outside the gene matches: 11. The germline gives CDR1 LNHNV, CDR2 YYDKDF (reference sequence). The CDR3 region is CATSPRSSGGYNEQFF. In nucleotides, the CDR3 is TGTGCCACCAGCCCCCGATCCTCGGGGGGATACAATGAGCAGTTCTTC.

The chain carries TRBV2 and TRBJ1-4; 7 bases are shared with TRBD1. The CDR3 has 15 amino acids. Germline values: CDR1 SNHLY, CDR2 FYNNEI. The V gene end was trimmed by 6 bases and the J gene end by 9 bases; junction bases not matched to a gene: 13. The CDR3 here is CASRSGQAEDQKLFF. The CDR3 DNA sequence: TGTGCCAGCAGGAGCGGACAGGCGGAAGATCAAAAACTGTTTTTT. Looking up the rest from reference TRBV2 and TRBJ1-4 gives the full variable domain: EPEVTQTPSHQVTQMGQEVILRCVPISNHLYFYWYRQILGQKVEFLVSFYNNEISEKSEIFDDQFSVERPDGSNFTLKIRSTKLEDSAMYFCASRSGQAEDQKLFFGSGTQLSVL.